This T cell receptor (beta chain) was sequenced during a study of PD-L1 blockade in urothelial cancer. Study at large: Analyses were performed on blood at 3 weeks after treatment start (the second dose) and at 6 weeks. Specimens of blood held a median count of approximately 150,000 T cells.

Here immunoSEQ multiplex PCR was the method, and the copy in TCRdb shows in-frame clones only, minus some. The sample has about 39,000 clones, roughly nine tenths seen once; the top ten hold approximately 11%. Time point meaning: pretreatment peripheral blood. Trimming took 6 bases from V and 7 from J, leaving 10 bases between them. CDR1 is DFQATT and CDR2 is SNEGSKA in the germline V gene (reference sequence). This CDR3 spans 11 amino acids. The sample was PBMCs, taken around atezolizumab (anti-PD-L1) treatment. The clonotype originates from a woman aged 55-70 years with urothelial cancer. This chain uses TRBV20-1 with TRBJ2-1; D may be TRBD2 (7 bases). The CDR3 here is CSARGGNEQFF. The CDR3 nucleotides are TGCAGTGCGAGGGGGGGAAATGAGCAGTTCTTC.